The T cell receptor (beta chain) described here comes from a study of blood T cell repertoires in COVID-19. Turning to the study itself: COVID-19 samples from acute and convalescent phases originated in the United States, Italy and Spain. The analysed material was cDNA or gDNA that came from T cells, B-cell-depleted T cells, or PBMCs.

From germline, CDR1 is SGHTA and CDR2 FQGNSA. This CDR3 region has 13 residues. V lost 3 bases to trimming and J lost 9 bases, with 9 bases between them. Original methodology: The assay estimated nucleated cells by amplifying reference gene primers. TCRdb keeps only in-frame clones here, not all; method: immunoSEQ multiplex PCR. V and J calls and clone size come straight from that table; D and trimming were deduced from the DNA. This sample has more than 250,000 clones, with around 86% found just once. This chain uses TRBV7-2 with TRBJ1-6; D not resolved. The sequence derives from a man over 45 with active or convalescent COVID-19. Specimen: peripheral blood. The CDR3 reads CASSFNSPSPLHF. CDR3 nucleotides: TGTGCCAGCAGCTTTAACAGTCCTTCACCCCTCCACTTT.